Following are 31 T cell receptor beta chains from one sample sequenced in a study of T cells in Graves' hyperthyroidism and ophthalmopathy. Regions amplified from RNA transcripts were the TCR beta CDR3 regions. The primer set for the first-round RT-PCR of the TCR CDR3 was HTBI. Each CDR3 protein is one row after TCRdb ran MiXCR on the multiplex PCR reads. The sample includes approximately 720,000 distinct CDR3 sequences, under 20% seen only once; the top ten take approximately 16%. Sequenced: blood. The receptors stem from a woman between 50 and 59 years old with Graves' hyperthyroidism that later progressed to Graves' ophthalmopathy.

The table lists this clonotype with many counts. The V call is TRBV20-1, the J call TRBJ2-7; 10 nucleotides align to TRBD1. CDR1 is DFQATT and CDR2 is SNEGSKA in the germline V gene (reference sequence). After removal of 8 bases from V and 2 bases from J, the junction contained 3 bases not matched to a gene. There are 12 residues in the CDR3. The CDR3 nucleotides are TGCAGTTCCGGGACAGGGGCCTACGAGCAGTACTTC. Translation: CSSGTGAYEQYF.

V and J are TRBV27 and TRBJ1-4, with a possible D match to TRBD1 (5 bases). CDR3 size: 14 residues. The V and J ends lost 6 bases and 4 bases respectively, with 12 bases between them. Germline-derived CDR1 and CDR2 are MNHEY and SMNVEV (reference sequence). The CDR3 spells CASRKGRNNEKLFF. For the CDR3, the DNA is TGTGCCAGCAGGAAGGGACGGAATAATGAAAAACTGTTTTTT. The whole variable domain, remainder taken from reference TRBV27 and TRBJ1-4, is EAQVTQNPRYLITVTGKKLTVTCSQNMNHEYMSWYRQDPGLGLRQIYYSMNVEVTDKGDVPEGYKVSRKEKRNFPLILESPSPNQTSLYFCASRKGRNNEKLFFGSGTQLSVL.

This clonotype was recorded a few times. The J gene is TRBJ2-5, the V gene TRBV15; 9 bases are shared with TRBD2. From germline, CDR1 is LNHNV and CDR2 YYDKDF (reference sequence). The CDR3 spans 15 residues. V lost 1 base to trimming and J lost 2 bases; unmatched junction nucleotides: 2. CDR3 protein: CATSRGLAEQETQYF. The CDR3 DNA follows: TGTGCCACCAGCAGAGGACTAGCGGAGCAAGAGACCCAGTACTTC.

The DNA for the CDR3 is TGTGCCAGCAGCCCCCGGGGGTCCCTCGACCAAGAGACCCAGTACTTC. Its protein is CASSPRGSLDQETQYF. The J gene is TRBJ2-5, the V gene TRBV13, with D possibly matching TRBD2 (6 bases). The CDR3 is 16 residues long. Germline lookup yields CDR1 PRHDT and CDR2 FYEKMQ (reference sequence). The V end was cut by 5 bases, the J end by 0 bases, with 16 bases between.

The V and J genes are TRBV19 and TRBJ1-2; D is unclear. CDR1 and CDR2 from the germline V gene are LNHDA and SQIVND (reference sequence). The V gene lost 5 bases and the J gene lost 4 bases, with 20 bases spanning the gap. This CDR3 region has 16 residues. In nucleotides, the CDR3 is TGTGCCAGTAGTCCCACTCGGAGCGGTTGGGGCTATGGCTACACCTTC. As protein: CASSPTRSGWGYGYTF.

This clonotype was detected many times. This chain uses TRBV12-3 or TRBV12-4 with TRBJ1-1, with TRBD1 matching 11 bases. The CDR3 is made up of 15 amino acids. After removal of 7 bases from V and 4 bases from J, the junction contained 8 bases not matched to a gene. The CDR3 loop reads CASNPADRGLTEAFF. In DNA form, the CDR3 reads TGTGCCAGCAACCCGGCGGACAGGGGGCTCACTGAAGCTTTCTTT.

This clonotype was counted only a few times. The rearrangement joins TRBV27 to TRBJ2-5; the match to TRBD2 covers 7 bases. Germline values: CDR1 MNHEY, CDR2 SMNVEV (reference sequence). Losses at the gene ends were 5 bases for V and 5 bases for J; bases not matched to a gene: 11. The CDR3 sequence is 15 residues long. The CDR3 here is CASSPRRGEWETQYF. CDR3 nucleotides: TGTGCCAGCAGTCCCCGCCGGGGGGAATGGGAGACCCAGTACTTC.

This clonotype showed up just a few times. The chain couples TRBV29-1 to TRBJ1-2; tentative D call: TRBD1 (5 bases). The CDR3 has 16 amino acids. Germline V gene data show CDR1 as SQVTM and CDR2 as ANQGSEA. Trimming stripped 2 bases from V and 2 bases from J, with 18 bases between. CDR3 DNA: TGCAGCGTTGAAAAGTCAGGGAGTGGTTGGAACTATGGCTACACCTTC. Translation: CSVEKSGSGWNYGYTF.

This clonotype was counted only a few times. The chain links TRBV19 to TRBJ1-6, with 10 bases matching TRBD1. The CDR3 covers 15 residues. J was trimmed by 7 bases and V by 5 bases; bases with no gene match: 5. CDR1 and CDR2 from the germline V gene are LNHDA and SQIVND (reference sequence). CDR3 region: CASSDWTGGNSPLHF. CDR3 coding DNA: TGTGCCAGTAGTGATTGGACAGGGGGAAATTCACCCCTCCACTTT.

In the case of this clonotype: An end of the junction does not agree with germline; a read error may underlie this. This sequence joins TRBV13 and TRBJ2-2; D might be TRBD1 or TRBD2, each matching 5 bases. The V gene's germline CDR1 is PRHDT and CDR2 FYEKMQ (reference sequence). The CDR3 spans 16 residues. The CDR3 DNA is TGCGCCAGCAGCTTCAATCGGGGCAGGAACACCGGGGAGCTGTTTTTT. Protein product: CASSFNRGRNTGELFF.

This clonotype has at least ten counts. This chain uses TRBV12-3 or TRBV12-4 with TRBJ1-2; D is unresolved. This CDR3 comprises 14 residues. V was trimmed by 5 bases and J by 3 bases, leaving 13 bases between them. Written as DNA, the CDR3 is TGTGCCAGCAGTCGAACGGTTAACTACTATGGCTACACCTTC. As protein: CASSRTVNYYGYTF.

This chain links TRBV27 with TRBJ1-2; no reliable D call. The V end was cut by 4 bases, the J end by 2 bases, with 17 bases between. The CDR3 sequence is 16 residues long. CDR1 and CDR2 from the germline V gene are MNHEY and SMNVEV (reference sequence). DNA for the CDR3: TGTGCCAGCAGTTCTGCGAACCGGGATATCAACTATGGCTACACCTTC. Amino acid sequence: CASSSANRDINYGYTF.

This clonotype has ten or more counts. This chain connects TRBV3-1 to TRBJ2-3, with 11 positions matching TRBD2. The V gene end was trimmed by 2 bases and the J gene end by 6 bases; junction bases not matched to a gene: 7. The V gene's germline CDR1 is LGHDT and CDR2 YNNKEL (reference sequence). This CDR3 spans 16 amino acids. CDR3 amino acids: CASSQHSGGADDTQYF. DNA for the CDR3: TGTGCCAGCAGCCAACATAGCGGGGGGGCCGACGATACGCAGTATTTT.

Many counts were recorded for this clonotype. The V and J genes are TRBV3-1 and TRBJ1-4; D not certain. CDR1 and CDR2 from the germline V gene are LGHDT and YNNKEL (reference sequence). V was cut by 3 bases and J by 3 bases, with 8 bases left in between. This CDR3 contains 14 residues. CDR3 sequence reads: CASSQAGANEKLFF. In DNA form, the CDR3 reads TGTGCCAGCAGCCAGGCAGGAGCTAATGAAAAACTGTTTTTT.

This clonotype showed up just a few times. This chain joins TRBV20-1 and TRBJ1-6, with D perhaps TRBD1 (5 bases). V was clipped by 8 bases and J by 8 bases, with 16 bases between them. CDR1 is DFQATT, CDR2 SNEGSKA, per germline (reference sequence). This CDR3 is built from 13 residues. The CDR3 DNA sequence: TGCAGTATCCCCGACAGAGGGCATTCACCCCTCCACTTT. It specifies CSIPDRGHSPLHF.

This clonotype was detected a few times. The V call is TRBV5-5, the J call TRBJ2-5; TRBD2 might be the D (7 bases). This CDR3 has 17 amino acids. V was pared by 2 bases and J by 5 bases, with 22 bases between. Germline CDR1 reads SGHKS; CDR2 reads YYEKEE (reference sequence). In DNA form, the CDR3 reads TGTGCCAGCAGCTTTCTAATAGGGGGGGGGTTCAGGGAGACCCAGTACTTC. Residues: CASSFLIGGGFRETQYF.

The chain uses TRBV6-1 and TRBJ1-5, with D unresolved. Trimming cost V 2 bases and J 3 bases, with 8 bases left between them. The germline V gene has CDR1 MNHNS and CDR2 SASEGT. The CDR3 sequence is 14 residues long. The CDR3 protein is CASSEQSINQPQHF. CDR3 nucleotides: TGTGCCAGCAGTGAACAGTCTATCAATCAGCCCCAGCATTTT.

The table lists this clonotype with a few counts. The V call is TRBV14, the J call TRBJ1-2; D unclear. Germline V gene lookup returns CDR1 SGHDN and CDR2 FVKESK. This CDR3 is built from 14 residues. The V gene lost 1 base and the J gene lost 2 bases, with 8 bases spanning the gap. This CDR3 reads CASSQVRLNYGYTF. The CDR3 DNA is TGTGCCAGCAGCCAAGTGAGACTGAACTATGGCTACACCTTC.

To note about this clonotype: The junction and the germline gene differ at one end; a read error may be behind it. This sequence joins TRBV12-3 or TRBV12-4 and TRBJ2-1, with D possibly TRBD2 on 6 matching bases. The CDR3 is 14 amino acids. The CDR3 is CASNWVGEANERFF. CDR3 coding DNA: TGTGCCAGCAACTGGGTGGGGGAGGCCAATGAGCGGTTCTTC.

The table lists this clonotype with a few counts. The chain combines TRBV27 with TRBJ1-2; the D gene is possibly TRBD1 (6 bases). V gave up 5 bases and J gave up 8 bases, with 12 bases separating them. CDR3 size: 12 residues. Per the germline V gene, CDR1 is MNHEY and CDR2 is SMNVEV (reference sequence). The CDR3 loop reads CASSQSGVGYTF. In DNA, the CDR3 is TGTGCCAGCAGTCAATCAGGGGTGGGCTACACCTTC.

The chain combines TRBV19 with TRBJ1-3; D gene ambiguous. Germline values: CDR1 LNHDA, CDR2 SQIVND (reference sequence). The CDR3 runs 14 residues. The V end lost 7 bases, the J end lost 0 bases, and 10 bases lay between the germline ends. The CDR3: CASTLSDSGNTIYF. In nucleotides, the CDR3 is TGTGCCAGTACACTGTCGGACTCTGGAAACACCATATATTTT.

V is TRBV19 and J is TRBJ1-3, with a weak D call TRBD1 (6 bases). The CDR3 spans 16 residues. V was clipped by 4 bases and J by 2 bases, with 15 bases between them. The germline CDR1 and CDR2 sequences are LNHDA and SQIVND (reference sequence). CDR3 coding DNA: TGTGCCAGTAGTAAGGAACCGACAGGAGCTGGAAACACCATATATTTT. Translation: CASSKEPTGAGNTIYF.

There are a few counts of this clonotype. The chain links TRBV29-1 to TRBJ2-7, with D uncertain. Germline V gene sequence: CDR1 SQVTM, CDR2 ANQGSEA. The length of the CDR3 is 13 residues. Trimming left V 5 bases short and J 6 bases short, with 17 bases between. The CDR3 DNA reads TGCAGCGTTTTAGGAGACACGGATGTCGAGCAGTACTTC. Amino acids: CSVLGDTDVEQYF.

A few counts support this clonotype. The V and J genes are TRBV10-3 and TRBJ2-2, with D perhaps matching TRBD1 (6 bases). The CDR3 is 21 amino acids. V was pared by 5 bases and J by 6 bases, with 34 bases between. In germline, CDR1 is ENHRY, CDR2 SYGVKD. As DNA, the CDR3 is TGTGCCATCAGTACGCTGGGCGTGGGGGCTCCAAACCGAGGGTATCCCGGGGAGCTGTTTTTT. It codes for CAISTLGVGAPNRGYPGELFF.

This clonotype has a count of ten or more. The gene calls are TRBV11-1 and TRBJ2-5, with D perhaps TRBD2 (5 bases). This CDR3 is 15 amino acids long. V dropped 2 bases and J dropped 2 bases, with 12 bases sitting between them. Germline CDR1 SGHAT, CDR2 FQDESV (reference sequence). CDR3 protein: CASSLRGSEQETQYF. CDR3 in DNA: TGTGCCAGCAGCTTAAGAGGGTCGGAACAAGAGACCCAGTACTTC.

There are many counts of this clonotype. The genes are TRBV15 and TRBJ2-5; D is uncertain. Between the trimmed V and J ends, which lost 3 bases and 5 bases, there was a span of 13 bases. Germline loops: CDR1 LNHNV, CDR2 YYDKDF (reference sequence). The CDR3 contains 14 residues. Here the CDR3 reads CATSSRGFGETQYF. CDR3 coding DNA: TGTGCCACCAGCAGTCGCGGATTCGGTGAGACCCAGTACTTC.

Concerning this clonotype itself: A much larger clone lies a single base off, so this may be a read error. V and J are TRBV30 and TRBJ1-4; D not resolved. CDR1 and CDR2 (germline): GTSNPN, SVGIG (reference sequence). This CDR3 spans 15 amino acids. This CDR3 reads CAWSVPGTGNEELFF. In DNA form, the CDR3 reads TGTGCCTGGAGTGTACCCGGAACCGGCAATGAAGAACTGTTTTTT.

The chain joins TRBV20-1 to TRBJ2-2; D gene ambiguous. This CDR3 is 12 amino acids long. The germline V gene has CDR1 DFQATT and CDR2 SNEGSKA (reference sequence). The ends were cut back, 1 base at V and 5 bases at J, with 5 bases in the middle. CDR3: CSARGPTGELFF. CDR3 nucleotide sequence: TGCAGTGCTAGAGGCCCTACCGGGGAGCTGTTTTTT.

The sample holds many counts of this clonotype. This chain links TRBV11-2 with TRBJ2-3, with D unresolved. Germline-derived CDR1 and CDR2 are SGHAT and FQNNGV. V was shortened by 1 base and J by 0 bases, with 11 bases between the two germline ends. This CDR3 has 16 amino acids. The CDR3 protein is CASSLVGSASTDTQYF. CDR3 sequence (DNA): TGTGCCAGCAGCTTAGTGGGCAGCGCTAGCACAGATACGCAGTATTTT.

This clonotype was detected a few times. CDR3 DNA sequence: TGTGCCACCAGGGGCTCTGGGGCCAACGTCCTGACTTTC. It is translated as CATRGSGANVLTF. The chain uses TRBV24-1 and TRBJ2-6; the D is unclear. CDR1 is KGHDR, CDR2 SFDVKD, per germline. Trimming left V 7 bases short and J 0 bases short, with 3 bases between. This CDR3 region has 13 residues.

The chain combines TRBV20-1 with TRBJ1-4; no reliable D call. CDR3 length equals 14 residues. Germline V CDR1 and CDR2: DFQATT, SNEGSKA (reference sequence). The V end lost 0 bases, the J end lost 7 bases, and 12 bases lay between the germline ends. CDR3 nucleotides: TGCAGTGCTAGAGAGTTTCGTGGTGGTGAAAAACTGTTTTTT. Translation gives CSAREFRGGEKLFF.